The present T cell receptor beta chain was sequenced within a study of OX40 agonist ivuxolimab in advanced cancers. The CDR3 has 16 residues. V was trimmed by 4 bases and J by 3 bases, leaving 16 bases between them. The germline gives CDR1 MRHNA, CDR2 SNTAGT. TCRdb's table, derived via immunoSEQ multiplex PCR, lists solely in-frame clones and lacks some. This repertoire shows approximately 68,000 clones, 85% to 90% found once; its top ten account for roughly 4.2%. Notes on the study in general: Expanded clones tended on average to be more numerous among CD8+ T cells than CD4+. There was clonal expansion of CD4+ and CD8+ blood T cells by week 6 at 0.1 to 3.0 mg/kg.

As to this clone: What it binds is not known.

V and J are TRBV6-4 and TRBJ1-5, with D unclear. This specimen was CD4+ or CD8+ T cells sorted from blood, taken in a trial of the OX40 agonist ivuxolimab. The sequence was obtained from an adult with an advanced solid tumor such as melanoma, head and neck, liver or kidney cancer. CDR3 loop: CASSVRAGSYNQPQHF. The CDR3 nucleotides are TGTGCCAGCAGTGTCCGGGCAGGCTCCTACAATCAGCCCCAGCATTTT.